Sequencing of this TCR beta chain was carried out in a study of response to subunit inactivated influenza vaccine. The germline gives CDR1 MNHEY, CDR2 SVGEGT. V was pared by 6 bases and J by 15 bases, with 21 bases between. There are 13 residues in the CDR3. TCRdb itself ran the RT-PCR reads through MiXCR, one entry per CDR3 protein. Of 250,000 to 350,000 distinct CDR3 sequences detected, 20% to 25% appear once; the ten largest clones hold about a tenth. The sample here was PBMCs from blood, taken less than 22 months after vaccination. This TCR was recovered from a man aged 50-75 years who received an inactivated influenza vaccine. The chain links TRBV6-2 or TRBV6-3 to TRBJ2-4; weak D call: TRBD1 (5 bases). In DNA, the CDR3 is TGTGCCAGCAGGACCGACAGCTATGCCCCTTCGTACTTC. It specifies CASRTDSYAPSYF.